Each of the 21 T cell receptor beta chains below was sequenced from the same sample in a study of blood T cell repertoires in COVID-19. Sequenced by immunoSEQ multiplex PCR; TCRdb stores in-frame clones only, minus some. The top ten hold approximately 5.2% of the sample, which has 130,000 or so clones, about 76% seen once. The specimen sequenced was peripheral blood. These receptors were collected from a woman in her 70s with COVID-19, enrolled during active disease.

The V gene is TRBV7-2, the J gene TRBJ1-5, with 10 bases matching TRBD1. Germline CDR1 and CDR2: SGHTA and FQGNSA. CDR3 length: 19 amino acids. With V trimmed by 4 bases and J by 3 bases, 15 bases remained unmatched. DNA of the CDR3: TGTGCCAGCAGCTCTCCCCCCGGGACAGGGGAAAGGTACAATCAGCCCCAGCATTTT. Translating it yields CASSSPPGTGERYNQPQHF.

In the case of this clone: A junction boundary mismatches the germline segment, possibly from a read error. For the CDR3, the DNA is TGCGTCAGCAGCCAAGCCTTCGGGACTGGGGTGATAGGGGAGCAGTTCTTC. Protein sequence: CVSSQAFGTGVIGEQFF. The rearrangement links TRBV4-1 to TRBJ2-1, with a possible D match to TRBD2 (6 bases). CDR3 size: 17 residues. Germline assignment: CDR1 MGHRA and CDR2 YSYEKL.

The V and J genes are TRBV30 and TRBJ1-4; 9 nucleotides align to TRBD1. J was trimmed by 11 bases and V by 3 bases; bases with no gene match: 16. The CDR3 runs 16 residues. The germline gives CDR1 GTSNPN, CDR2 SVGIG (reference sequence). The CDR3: CAWRPPPGQGSYKLFF. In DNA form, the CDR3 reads TGTGCCTGGAGGCCCCCTCCGGGACAGGGTAGTTATAAACTGTTTTTT. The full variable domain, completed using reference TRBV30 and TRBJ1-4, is SQTIHQWPATLVQPVGSPLSLECTVEGTSNPNLYWYRQAAGRGLQLLFYSVGIGQISSEVPQNLSASRPQDRQFILSSKKLLLSDSGFYLCAWRPPPGQGSYKLFFGSGTQLSVL.

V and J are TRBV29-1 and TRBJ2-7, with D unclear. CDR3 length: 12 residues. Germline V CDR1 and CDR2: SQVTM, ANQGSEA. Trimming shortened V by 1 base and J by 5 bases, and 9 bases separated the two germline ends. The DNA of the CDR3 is TGCAGCGTTGAAGCTGAGACAAACGAGCAGTACTTC. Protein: CSVEAETNEQYF.

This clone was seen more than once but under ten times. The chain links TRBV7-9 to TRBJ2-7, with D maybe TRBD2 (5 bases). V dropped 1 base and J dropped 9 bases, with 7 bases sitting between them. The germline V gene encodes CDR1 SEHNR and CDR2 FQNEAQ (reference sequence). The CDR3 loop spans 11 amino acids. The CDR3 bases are TGTGCCAGCAGCTTAGGACGGGGGCAGTACTTC. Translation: CASSLGRGQYF. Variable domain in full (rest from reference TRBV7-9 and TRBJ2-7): DTGVSQNPRHKITKRGQNVTFRCDPISEHNRLYWYRQTLGQGPEFLTYFQNEAQLEKSRLLSDRFSAERPKGSFSTLEIQRTEQGDSAMYLCASSLGRGQYFGPGTRLTVT.

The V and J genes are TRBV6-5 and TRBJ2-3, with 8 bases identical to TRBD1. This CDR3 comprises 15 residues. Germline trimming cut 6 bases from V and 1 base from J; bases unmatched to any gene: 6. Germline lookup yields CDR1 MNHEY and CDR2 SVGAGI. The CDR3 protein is CASSLDRVGTDTQYF. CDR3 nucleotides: TGTGCCAGCAGCCTGGACAGGGTCGGCACAGATACGCAGTATTTT.

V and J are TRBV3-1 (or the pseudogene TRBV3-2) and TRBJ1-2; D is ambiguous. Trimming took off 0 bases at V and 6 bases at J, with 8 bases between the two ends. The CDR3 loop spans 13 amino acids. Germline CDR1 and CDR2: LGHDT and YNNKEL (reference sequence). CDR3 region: CASSQERENGYTF. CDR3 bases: TGTGCCAGCAGCCAAGAGAGGGAAAATGGCTACACCTTC.

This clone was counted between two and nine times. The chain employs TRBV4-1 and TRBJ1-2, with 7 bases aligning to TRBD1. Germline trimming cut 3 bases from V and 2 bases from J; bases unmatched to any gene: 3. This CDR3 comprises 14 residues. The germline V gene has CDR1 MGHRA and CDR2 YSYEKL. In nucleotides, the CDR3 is TGCGCCAGCAGCCAGGAGACAGGGAACTATGGCTACACCTTC. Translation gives CASSQETGNYGYTF.

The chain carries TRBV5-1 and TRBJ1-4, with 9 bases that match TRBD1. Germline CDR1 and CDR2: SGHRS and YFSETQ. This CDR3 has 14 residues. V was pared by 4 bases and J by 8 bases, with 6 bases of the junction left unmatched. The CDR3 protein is CASSQATGGEKLFF. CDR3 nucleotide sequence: TGCGCCAGCAGCCAGGCAACAGGGGGCGAAAAACTGTTTTTT.

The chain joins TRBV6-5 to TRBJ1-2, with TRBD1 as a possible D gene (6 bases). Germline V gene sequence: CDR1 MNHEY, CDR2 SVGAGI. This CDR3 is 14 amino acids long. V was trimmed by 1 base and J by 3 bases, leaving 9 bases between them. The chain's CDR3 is CASSYLQGYYGYTF. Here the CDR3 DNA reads TGTGCCAGCAGTTACTTGCAGGGGTACTATGGCTACACCTTC.

In nucleotides, the CDR3 is TGTGCCAGCAGCAACGACAGGGGGCGTCATCAGCCCCAGCATTTT. It yields the protein CASSNDRGRHQPQHF. The gene calls are TRBV7-8 and TRBJ1-5; 10 positions match TRBD1. CDR3 length: 15 amino acids. CDR1 and CDR2 (germline): SGHVS, FQNEAQ. With 5 bases clipped from V and 5 bases from J, the junction kept 6 bases outside the gene matches.

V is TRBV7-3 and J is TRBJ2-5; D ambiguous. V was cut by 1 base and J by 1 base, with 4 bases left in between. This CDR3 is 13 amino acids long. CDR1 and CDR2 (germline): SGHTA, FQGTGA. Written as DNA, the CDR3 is TGTGCCAGCAGCTTAATGGCCCAAGAGACCCAGTACTTC. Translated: CASSLMAQETQYF.

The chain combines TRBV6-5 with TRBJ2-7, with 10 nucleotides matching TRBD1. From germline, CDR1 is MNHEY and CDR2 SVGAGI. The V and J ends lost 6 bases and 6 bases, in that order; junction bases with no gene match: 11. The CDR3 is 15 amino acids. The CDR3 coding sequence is TGTGCCAGCAGCCGAGGATGGGACAGGGGACGCGAGCAGTACTTC. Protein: CASSRGWDRGREQYF.

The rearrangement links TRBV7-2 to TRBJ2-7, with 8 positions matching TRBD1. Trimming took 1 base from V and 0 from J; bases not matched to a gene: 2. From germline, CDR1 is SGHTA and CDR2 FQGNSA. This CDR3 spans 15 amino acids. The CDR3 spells CASSLEGQDSYEQYF. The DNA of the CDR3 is TGTGCCAGCAGCTTAGAGGGACAGGACTCCTACGAGCAGTACTTC.

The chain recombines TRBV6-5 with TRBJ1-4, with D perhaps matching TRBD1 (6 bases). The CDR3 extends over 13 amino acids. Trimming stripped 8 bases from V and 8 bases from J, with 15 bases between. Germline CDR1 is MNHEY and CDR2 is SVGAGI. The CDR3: CASSQGGEEKLFF. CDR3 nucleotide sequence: TGTGCCAGCTCACAGGGAGGGGAGGAAAAACTGTTTTTT.

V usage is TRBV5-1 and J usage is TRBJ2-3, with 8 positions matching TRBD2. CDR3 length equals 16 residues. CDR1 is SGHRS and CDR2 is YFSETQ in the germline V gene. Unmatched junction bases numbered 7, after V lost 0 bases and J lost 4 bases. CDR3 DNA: TGCGCCAGCAGCTTGGCCGGGGGGGCCCTCTCAGATACGCAGTATTTT. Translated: CASSLAGGALSDTQYF.

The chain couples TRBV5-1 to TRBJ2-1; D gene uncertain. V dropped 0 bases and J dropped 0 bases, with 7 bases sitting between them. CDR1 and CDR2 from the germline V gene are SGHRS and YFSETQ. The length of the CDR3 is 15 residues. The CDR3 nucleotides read TGCGCCAGCAGCTTGGAGGCAGGCTCCTACAATGAGCAGTTCTTC. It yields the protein CASSLEAGSYNEQFF.

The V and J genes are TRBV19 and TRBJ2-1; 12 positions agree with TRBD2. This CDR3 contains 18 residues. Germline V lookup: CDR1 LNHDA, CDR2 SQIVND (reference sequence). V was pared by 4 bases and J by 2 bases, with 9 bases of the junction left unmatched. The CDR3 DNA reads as TGTGCCAGTAGTAAGGGCTCGTCTAGCGGGGGGGCCTACAATGAGCAGTTCTTC. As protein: CASSKGSSSGGAYNEQFF.

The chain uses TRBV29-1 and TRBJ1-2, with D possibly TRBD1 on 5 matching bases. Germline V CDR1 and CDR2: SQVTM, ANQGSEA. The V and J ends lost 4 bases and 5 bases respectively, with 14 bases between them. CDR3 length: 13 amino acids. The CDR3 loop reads CSVVVTALYGYTF. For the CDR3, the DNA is TGCAGCGTTGTGGTGACAGCCTTATATGGCTACACCTTC. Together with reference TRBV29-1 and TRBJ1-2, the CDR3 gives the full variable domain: SAVISQKPSRDICQRGTSLTIQCQVDSQVTMMFWYRQQPGQSLTLIATANQGSEATYESGFVIDKFPISRPNLTFSTLTVSNMSPEDSSIYLCSVVVTALYGYTFGSGTRLTVV.

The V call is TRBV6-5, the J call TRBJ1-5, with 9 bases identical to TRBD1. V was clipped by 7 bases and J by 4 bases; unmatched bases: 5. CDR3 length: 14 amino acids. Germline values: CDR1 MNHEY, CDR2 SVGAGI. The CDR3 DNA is TGTGCCAGCACTCGAGACAGGGGGAATCAGCCCCAGCATTTT. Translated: CASTRDRGNQPQHF.

CDR3 sequence (DNA): TGTGCCAGCAGTCCCCGGACAGGGACTTTAGCTAACTATGGCTACACCTTC. Its protein is CASSPRTGTLANYGYTF. The chain carries TRBV28 and TRBJ1-2; 8 bases map to TRBD1. The J segment lost 0 bases and the V segment lost 5 bases, leaving 11 bases of the junction unmatched. This CDR3 contains 17 residues. Germline CDR1 is MDHEN and CDR2 is SYDVKM.